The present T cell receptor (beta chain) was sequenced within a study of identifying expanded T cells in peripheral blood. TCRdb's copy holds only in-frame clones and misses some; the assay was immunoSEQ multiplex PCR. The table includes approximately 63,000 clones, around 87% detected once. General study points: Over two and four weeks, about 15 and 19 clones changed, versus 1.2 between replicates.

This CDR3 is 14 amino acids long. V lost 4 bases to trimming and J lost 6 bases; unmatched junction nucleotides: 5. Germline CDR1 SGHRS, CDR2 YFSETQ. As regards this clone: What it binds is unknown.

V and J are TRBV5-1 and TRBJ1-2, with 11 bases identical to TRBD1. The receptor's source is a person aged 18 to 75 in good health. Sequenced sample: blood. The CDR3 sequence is CASSKDRGPNGYTF. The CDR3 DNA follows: TGCGCCAGCAGCAAGGACAGGGGGCCTAATGGCTACACCTTC.